Below are 23 T cell receptor beta chains sequenced from a single sample in a study of neurological immune-mediated disorders. Time point here: technical triplicate 2. TCRdb used MiXCR to reprocess the 5' RACE reads, holding one entry per CDR3 protein. The profile shows more than 30,000 distinct CDR3 sequences, roughly 14% of them singletons. Sample: CD4+ T cells from blood. The receptors originated from a female donor with HTLV-1-associated myelopathy (HAM/TSP).

This clonotype was recorded many times. V and J are TRBV20-1 and TRBJ2-2; no reliable D call. CDR1 DFQATT and CDR2 SNEGSKA come from the germline V gene (reference sequence). This CDR3 spans 12 amino acids. Trimming removed 3 bases from V and 4 bases from J, with 6 bases in between. In DNA form, the CDR3 reads TGCAGTGCTAGGATGGGCACCGGGGAGCTGTTTTTT. This gives the protein CSARMGTGELFF.

This clonotype occurred many times. The gene calls are TRBV7-8 and TRBJ1-1; unclear D gene. CDR1 and CDR2 (germline): SGHVS, FQNEAQ. V was pared by 2 bases and J by 10 bases, with 17 bases between. The CDR3 sequence is 14 residues long. The CDR3 DNA sequence: TGTGCCAGCAGCTTAACCCAGGAGGGCCTTGGAGCTTTCTTT. It encodes CASSLTQEGLGAFF.

The gene calls are TRBV5-6 and TRBJ1-2, with TRBD1 identical over 7 bases. CDR1 SGHDT and CDR2 YYEEEE come from the germline V gene. There are 16 residues in the CDR3. V was clipped by 3 bases and J by 1 base; unmatched bases: 9. This CDR3 reads CASSSLGQDRNYGYTF. The CDR3 bases are TGTGCCAGCAGCTCCTTAGGACAGGACCGTAACTATGGCTACACCTTC. Full variable domain (remainder filled in from reference TRBV5-6 and TRBJ1-2): DAGVTQSPTHLIKTRGQQVTLRCSPKSGHDTVSWYQQALGQGPQFIFQYYEEEERQRGNFPDRFSGHQFPNYSSELNVNALLLGDSALYLCASSSLGQDRNYGYTFGSGTRLTVV.

This clonotype appeared many times. The chain has TRBV18 and TRBJ1-1; D is perhaps TRBD1 (5 bases). The length of the CDR3 is 14 residues. Germline CDR1 reads KGHSH; CDR2 reads LQKENI. Trimming removed 5 bases at V and 4 bases at J, with 14 bases between. CDR3 loop: CASSGGGSSTEAFF. CDR3 coding DNA: TGTGCCAGCTCAGGGGGAGGCTCGAGCACTGAAGCTTTCTTT.

At least ten counts were recorded for this clonotype. This may arise from a read error, as a much more abundant clone is one base away. V and J are TRBV5-5 and TRBJ2-3; a possible D gene is TRBD1 (5 bases). This CDR3 has 14 residues. Germline V gene sequence: CDR1 SGHKS, CDR2 YYEKEE (reference sequence). The DNA of the CDR3 is TGTACCAGCAGCTTGACTGGCAGGGCAGATACGCAGTATTTT. It is translated as CTSSLTGRADTQYF.

The J gene is TRBJ2-7, the V gene TRBV18; D assignment may be TRBD1 or TRBD2 (6 bases each). This CDR3 region has 17 residues. V was cut by 2 bases and J by 3 bases, with 20 bases left in between. Germline lookup yields CDR1 KGHSH and CDR2 LQKENI. Written as DNA, the CDR3 is TGTGCCAGCTCACCAGAGAGCTACGGAGGGGGAGGCTACGAGCAGTACTTC. This codes for CASSPESYGGGGYEQYF.

This clonotype was recorded many times. The rearrangement links TRBV20-1 to TRBJ2-5, with a weak D call TRBD1 (6 bases). This CDR3 is 13 amino acids long. V dropped 1 base and J dropped 10 bases, with 16 bases sitting between them. Germline CDR1 and CDR2: DFQATT and SNEGSKA (reference sequence). The CDR3 sequence: CSARVTGNRVQYF. DNA of the CDR3: TGCAGTGCTAGAGTTACAGGGAATAGGGTCCAGTACTTC.

This clonotype was recorded many times. V and J are TRBV20-1 and TRBJ1-1; D not certain. The V gene's germline CDR1 is DFQATT and CDR2 SNEGSKA (reference sequence). The CDR3 spans 11 residues. V was cut by 5 bases and J by 13 bases, with 17 bases left in between. DNA of the CDR3: TGCAGTGCTCACGCGGGTGCTGATGGTTTCTTT. Amino acid sequence: CSAHAGADGFF.

This clonotype was seen repeatedly, ten times or more. The V gene is TRBV3-1, the J gene TRBJ1-1; TRBD1 is a possible D gene (6 bases). The CDR3 covers 16 residues. Trimming pared 1 base from V and 4 bases from J, leaving 16 bases between. Germline V gene sequence: CDR1 LGHDT, CDR2 YNNKEL (reference sequence). The DNA for the CDR3 is TGTGCCAGCAGCCAAGGAGGGGGTTTCGCGGGCACTGAAGCTTTCTTT. Its protein product is CASSQGGGFAGTEAFF.

This clonotype occurred many times. The rearrangement joins TRBV3-1 to TRBJ2-1; 8 bases fit TRBD2. This CDR3 is 15 amino acids long. Germline V gives CDR1 LGHDT, CDR2 YNNKEL (reference sequence). Germline trimming cut 1 base from V and 5 bases from J; bases unmatched to any gene: 4. CDR3 residues: CASSQGRGEDNEQFF. Written as DNA, the CDR3 is TGTGCCAGCAGCCAAGGGCGGGGGGAGGACAATGAGCAGTTCTTC.

This clonotype was recorded at least ten times. This chain joins TRBV20-1 and TRBJ2-1, with 10 positions matching TRBD1. The V and J ends lost 5 bases and 6 bases, in that order; junction bases with no gene match: 10. The CDR3 has 15 residues. Germline V lookup: CDR1 DFQATT, CDR2 SNEGSKA (reference sequence). The CDR3: CSAELPGQGSNEQFF. CDR3 bases: TGCAGTGCTGAACTACCGGGACAGGGGTCCAATGAGCAGTTCTTC.

This clonotype was detected ten times or more. The chain joins TRBV6-5 to TRBJ2-7, with D possibly being TRBD1 (6 bases). CDR1 and CDR2 from the germline V gene are MNHEY and SVGAGI. The CDR3 is made up of 13 amino acids. The V and J ends lost 5 bases and 3 bases respectively, with 11 bases between them. CDR3 coding DNA: TGTGCCAGCAGTACCCGGACAGACTACGAGCAGTACTTC. As protein: CASSTRTDYEQYF.

This clonotype was detected many times. The gene calls are TRBV2 and TRBJ1-4; TRBD1 might be the D (5 bases). Trimming removed 8 bases at V and 4 bases at J, with 14 bases between. The CDR3 spans 14 residues. The germline V gene has CDR1 SNHLY and CDR2 FYNNEI. Here the CDR3 reads CASLAGRSNEKLFF. CDR3 DNA: TGTGCCAGCCTAGCGGGACGGAGTAATGAAAAACTGTTTTTT.

This clonotype was picked up many times. The J gene is TRBJ2-3, the V gene TRBV24-1; 9 positions agree with TRBD1. CDR3 length equals 16 residues. Per the germline V gene, CDR1 is KGHDR and CDR2 is SFDVKD. Unmatched junction bases numbered 4, after V lost 4 bases and J lost 0 bases. In nucleotides, the CDR3 is TGTGCCACCAGTGAGCCGACAGGGGGGAGCACAGATACGCAGTATTTT. This sequence encodes CATSEPTGGSTDTQYF.

This clonotype showed up many times. This chain uses TRBV2 with TRBJ2-1; 14 nucleotides align to TRBD2. J was trimmed by 8 bases and V by 6 bases; bases with no gene match: 6. The CDR3 runs to 15 residues. CDR1 SNHLY and CDR2 FYNNEI come from the germline V gene. CDR3 in amino acids: CASRGLAGGGDEQFF. The CDR3, as DNA: TGTGCCAGCAGAGGACTAGCGGGGGGCGGGGATGAGCAGTTCTTC.

This clonotype was seen many times. The chain recombines TRBV7-2 with TRBJ2-5; 8 bases match TRBD2. CDR1 SGHTA and CDR2 FQGNSA come from the germline V gene. The junction had 6 bases not matched to a gene; V was cut back by 2 bases and J by 1 base. This CDR3 contains 16 residues. In DNA, the CDR3 is TGTGCCAGCAGCTTACGGTCCGGGGGGGCCCAAGAGACCCAGTACTTC. It specifies CASSLRSGGAQETQYF.

This clonotype was recorded at least ten times. The chain joins TRBV12-3 or TRBV12-4 to TRBJ2-3; D gene uncertain. The CDR3 covers 12 residues. Trimming took off 4 bases at V and 2 bases at J, with 4 bases between the two ends. The CDR3 reads CASSYLTDTQYF. CDR3 DNA sequence: TGTGCCAGCAGTTATCTCACAGATACGCAGTATTTT.

This clonotype was observed many times. This chain connects TRBV7-9 to TRBJ2-6; possible D gene TRBD1, 6 bases. The CDR3 extends over 15 amino acids. From germline, CDR1 is SEHNR and CDR2 FQNEAQ (reference sequence). V was clipped by 5 bases and J by 4 bases, with 12 bases between them. The CDR3 region has the DNA TGTGCCAGCAGCACCACAGGGTCCGGGGCCAACGTCCTGACTTTC. Encoded protein: CASSTTGSGANVLTF. The full variable domain, its missing parts supplied by reference TRBV7-9 and TRBJ2-6, is DTGVSQNPRHKITKRGQNVTFRCDPISEHNRLYWYRQTLGQGPEFLTYFQNEAQLEKSRLLSDRFSAERPKGSFSTLEIQRTEQGDSAMYLCASSTTGSGANVLTFGAGSRLTVL.

There are many counts of this clonotype. The chain is built from TRBV20-1 and TRBJ1-2, with unresolved D. V was shortened by 3 bases and J by 4 bases, with 9 bases between the two germline ends. The CDR3 spans 12 residues. Germline lookup yields CDR1 DFQATT and CDR2 SNEGSKA (reference sequence). In DNA form, the CDR3 reads TGCAGTGCTAGCCCCCCGACCTATGGCTACACCTTC. Translation: CSASPPTYGYTF.

This clonotype was seen ten or more times. V gene TRBV19 combines with J gene TRBJ2-3; tentatively, D is TRBD2 (6 bases). Trimming stripped 1 base from V and 3 bases from J, with 8 bases between. Germline CDR1 is LNHDA and CDR2 is SQIVND (reference sequence). The CDR3 is made up of 14 amino acids. CDR3 protein: CASSIGTTTDTQYF. In nucleotides, the CDR3 is TGTGCCAGTAGTATAGGGACTACGACAGATACGCAGTATTTT.

This clonotype was counted at least ten times. The rearrangement joins TRBV7-2 to TRBJ2-2, with TRBD2 as a possible D gene (6 bases). Trimming left V 5 bases short and J 6 bases short, with 16 bases between. This CDR3 has 15 residues. Germline-derived CDR1 and CDR2 are SGHTA and FQGNSA. The CDR3 DNA sequence: TGTGCCAGCAGCCCCCTGGAGGGGCGGTCCGGGGAGCTGTTTTTT. Translated: CASSPLEGRSGELFF.

This clonotype was seen repeatedly, ten times or more. V and J are TRBV2 and TRBJ2-3; no definite D call. The CDR3 has 14 residues. Looked up from germline, CDR1 is SNHLY and CDR2 is FYNNEI. V dropped 4 bases and J dropped 3 bases, with 11 bases sitting between them. CDR3 bases: TGTGCCAGCAGTGGTGTAGATGGAACAGATACGCAGTATTTT. This translates into CASSGVDGTDTQYF. Using reference TRBV2 and TRBJ2-3 for the parts outside the CDR3, the full variable domain is EPEVTQTPSHQVTQMGQEVILRCVPISNHLYFYWYRQILGQKVEFLVSFYNNEISEKSEIFDDQFSVERPDGSNFTLKIRSTKLEDSAMYFCASSGVDGTDTQYFGPGTRLTVL.

Concerning this clonotype: One end of the junction fails to match germline, which may point to a read error. The chain carries TRBV7-2 and TRBJ2-7; D ambiguous. Germline V CDR1 and CDR2: SGHTA, FQGNSA. The CDR3 totals 13 residues. The CDR3 nucleotides read TGTGCCACCGCGCAATGGGTTTCCTACGAGAAGTACTTC. Its translation: CATAQWVSYEKYF.